What follows are 10 T cell receptor beta chains derived from one specimen sequenced in a study of control samples from healthy donors and cancer patients. The repertoire was sequenced with immunoSEQ multiplex PCR; TCRdb's copy has only in-frame clones and lacks some. The table records about 120,000 clones, 89% of them present only once. Sequences were obtained from blood. These receptors originate from a man between 45 and 60 years old in good health.

The rearrangement links TRBV4-1 to TRBJ1-4, with a weak D call TRBD1 (5 bases). Trimming took off 1 base at V and 7 bases at J, with 13 bases between the two ends. From germline, CDR1 is MGHRA and CDR2 YSYEKL. The length of the CDR3 is 15 residues. The DNA of the CDR3 is TGCGCCAGCAGCCAAGGGGTCAGGGATAGTGAAAAACTGTTTTTT. Amino acid sequence: CASSQGVRDSEKLFF.

J is TRBJ1-3 and V is TRBV14; weak D call: TRBD1 (5 bases). In germline, CDR1 is SGHDN, CDR2 FVKESK. CDR3 length equals 16 residues. V was shortened by 0 bases and J by 4 bases, with 13 bases between the two germline ends. As DNA, the CDR3 is TGTGCCAGCAGCCAAGAATATGGGGCGCGCGGAAACACCATATATTTT. Amino acid sequence: CASSQEYGARGNTIYF. The variable domain in full, with the rest retrieved from reference TRBV14 and TRBJ1-3, is EAGVTQFPSHSVIEKGQTVTLRCDPISGHDNLYWYRRVMGKEIKFLLHFVKESKQDESGMPNNRFLAERTGGTYSTLKVQPAELEDSGVYFCASSQEYGARGNTIYFGEGSWLTVV.

This rearrangement joins TRBV4-3 to TRBJ1-1; possible D gene TRBD1, 5 bases. This CDR3 spans 12 amino acids. The V gene lost 1 base and the J gene lost 7 bases, with 7 bases spanning the gap. Germline assignment: CDR1 LGHNA and CDR2 YSLEER. For the CDR3, the DNA is TGCGCCAGCAGCCAAGGCGGGGGTGAAGCTTTCTTT. Its protein product is CASSQGGGEAFF.

The V call is TRBV6-6, the J call TRBJ1-6; 7 bases agree with TRBD1. This CDR3 region has 18 residues. With 5 bases clipped from V and 3 bases from J, the junction kept 13 bases outside the gene matches. Germline CDR1 reads MNHNY; CDR2 reads SVGAGI (reference sequence). Written as DNA, the CDR3 is TGTGCCAGCAGTCATCGACGACAGGGAGTTGACTATAATTCACCCCTCCACTTT. This encodes CASSHRRQGVDYNSPLHF.

The chain is built from TRBV19 and TRBJ2-7, with D possibly matching TRBD1 (6 bases). Trimming took off 7 bases at V and 2 bases at J, with 18 bases between the two ends. This CDR3 comprises 15 residues. Germline V gives CDR1 LNHDA, CDR2 SQIVND (reference sequence). The CDR3 loop reads CASTPYAGAAYEQYF. CDR3 bases: TGTGCCAGTACCCCCTATGCAGGGGCGGCCTACGAGCAGTACTTC.

The rearrangement joins TRBV27 to TRBJ1-1; 12 bases are a match to TRBD1. CDR1 is MNHEY and CDR2 is SMNVEV in the germline V gene (reference sequence). Germline trimming cut 4 bases from V and 1 base from J; bases unmatched to any gene: 10. The CDR3 runs to 18 residues. The DNA of the CDR3 is TGTGCCAGCAGTTCGAGTAGGGGGACAGGGGGCTGGAACACTGAAGCTTTCTTT. Translated: CASSSSRGTGGWNTEAFF.

This chain joins TRBV7-2 and TRBJ2-7; 8 bases are a match to TRBD2. Trimming cost V 4 bases and J 3 bases; bases outside gene matches: 17. The CDR3 runs to 18 residues. The germline V gene has CDR1 SGHTA and CDR2 FQGNSA. The CDR3 DNA sequence: TGTGCCAGCAGCTCGCGCCCTCCCGGCGGGGGGACCGTCTACGAGCAGTACTTC. Protein sequence: CASSSRPPGGGTVYEQYF. Using reference TRBV7-2 and TRBJ2-7 for the parts outside the CDR3, the full variable domain is GAGVSQSPSNKVTEKGKDVELRCDPISGHTALYWYRQSLGQGLEFLIYFQGNSAPDKSGLPSDRFSAERTGGSVSTLTIQRTQQEDSAVYLCASSSRPPGGGTVYEQYFGPGTRLTVT.

The chain links TRBV5-6 to TRBJ1-5; D is unresolved. The CDR3 consists of 13 residues. V was shortened by 0 bases and J by 5 bases, with 6 bases between the two germline ends. Germline V lookup: CDR1 SGHDT, CDR2 YYEEEE. CDR3 residues: CASSLDRDQPQHF. Written as DNA, the CDR3 is TGTGCCAGCAGCTTGGACCGAGATCAGCCCCAGCATTTT.

The chain is built from TRBV6-6 and TRBJ2-7, with 7 nucleotides matching TRBD2. Germline lookup yields CDR1 MNHNY and CDR2 SVGAGI (reference sequence). This CDR3 contains 12 residues. The junction had 5 bases not matched to a gene; V was cut back by 8 bases and J by 4 bases. The CDR3 DNA sequence: TGTGCCAGCGGGGGGGGGAATTACGAGCAGTACTTC. It encodes CASGGGNYEQYF.

The genes are TRBV18 and TRBJ1-1; 9 nucleotides match TRBD1. Per the germline V gene, CDR1 is KGHSH and CDR2 is LQKENI. This CDR3 has 14 residues. Trimming at V came to 3 bases and at J to 6 bases, leaving 5 bases not matched to a gene. CDR3 sequence reads: CASSPATGGSEAFF. Here the CDR3 DNA reads TGTGCCAGCTCACCTGCGACAGGGGGATCTGAAGCTTTCTTT. Full variable domain (missing parts from reference TRBV18 and TRBJ1-1): NAGVMQNPRHLVRRRGQEARLRCSPMKGHSHVYWYRQLPEEGLKFMVYLQKENIIDESGMPKERFSAEFPKEGPSILRIQQVVRGDSAAYFCASSPATGGSEAFFGQGTRLTVV.